Detailed here is one T cell receptor (beta chain). There is no known antigen for this receptor. No quality values exist for individual bases; no much larger clone is one base distant. The data originate from a study of shared clonotypes between healthy human individuals (TCRdb year 2020). In terms of the full investigation: The cohort comprised a couple of women and a few men aged 18 to 49 years. Each donor's leukapheresis produced roughly between roughly 0.9 and 9 billion PBMCs. Different laboratories and diverse techniques were used to prepare libraries and sequence TCR repertoires, to increase sequencing depth and limit assay-specific biases. For each donor, CD4 naive and CD4 memory were each given three plates, CD8 naive was given two plates, and CD8 memory was given one plate. To estimate repertoire size and how much clonotype sharing occurs between individuals, the study deeply sequenced the blood TCR repertoires of about five healthy adults.

What the study reported, not specific to this receptor: When several donors were compared, the shared fraction of clonotypes was roughly 5% for naive CD4, less than 4% for naive CD8, 2.3% for memory CD4, and roughly 0.4% for memory CD8. Compared with non-shared clonotypes, clonotypes shared by all four sorted-subset donors had higher generation probabilities. Sampling was restricted to blood, and TCR repertoires in tissues likely differ from the TCR repertoires found in blood. Larger estimated clonotype richness was generally found for naive subsets than for memory subsets. Even with the large sequencing depth, rarefaction of the sorted-subset datasets indicated that sequencing was incomplete. Pairwise subsampling indicated that sequencing depth was expected to affect the degree of clonotype sharing among donors. Because the study included only a small number of donors, the genetic and exposure-history diversity represented was limited.

Using the deep immunoSEQ assay, multiplex PCR amplified TCR CDR3 regions from genomic DNA. Genomic DNA extracted from each cell subset was distributed evenly over all wells of several immunoSEQ 96-well plates, and each plate served as one replicate. Each replicate PCR for sorted subsets received roughly 0.2 ug genomic DNA, equal to roughly 29,000 T cell genomes. The purified libraries were quantified using a Qubit 3.0 fluorometer, sized with a Bioanalyzer 2100, and then quantified again using the KAPA Library Quantification kit. A separate single-read 150-cycle Illumina NextSeq 550 flow cell was used to sequence each immunoSEQ 96-well plate. The original pipeline was this. Because the immunoSEQ output included only junctional sequences and no quality scores, the filtering could not be the same as the filtering used for full-length reads. Sequences were annotated with PyIR, a Python wrapper for IgBLAST v1.9, using IMGT germline references to assign V/J genes and CDR3. Reads with weak V/J assignments (E-value above 1e-6), missing CDR3, stop codons, out-of-frame junctions, or ambiguous translated residues were removed. V3J clonotypes were defined as sequences sharing the same inferred V gene, J gene, and CDR3 amino acid sequence. Percentage overlap between repertoires was computed as shared unique clonotypes divided by the size of the smaller repertoire. Three approaches were used to assess repertoire richness: RTK rarefaction, the Chao1 estimator, and Recon v2.1 estimates of unobserved clonotypes. Generation probabilities were computed with OLGA for all TCRbeta clonotypes obtained by the gDNA method from a handful of donors. Not all clones reach the TCRdb copy of this immuneACCESS table, which keeps in-frame sequences only. Checked studies attribute under half of the gap to unresolved V genes and leave the rest unexplained. The V and J calls and clone size come from that table; D and trimming were worked out from the DNA. In all, the sample holds hundreds of thousands of clones, and about 96% of those were seen once. The biggest ten clones account for more than 0.085% of the sample.

CDR1 is given as SGHRS and CDR2 as YFSETQ, both from the germline V gene. The CDR3 runs 14 amino acids, cysteine and phenylalanine included. Only CDR3 DNA is held: 42 bases, read in frame from base 1. The germline ends are 6 bases apart after V is trimmed by 0 bases and J by 3 bases. CD8 naive samples consisted of CD45RO-negative cells that were positively selected for CCR7, yielding a CD45RA+CCR7+ population without TemRA cells. Healthy HIV-negative adults with no recently reported acute infections or vaccinations were included as donors. All donors were Caucasian adults living in Nashville, Tennessee, USA. Blood was collected by leukapheresis, and PBMCs were isolated by Ficoll-Histopaque density gradient centrifugation and then cryopreserved in liquid nitrogen vapor phase. Purity and quantity of every magnetically sorted T cell population were checked by analytical flow cytometry. From each sorted fraction, genomic DNA was isolated and quantified by UV absorbance on a Nanodrop 2000c.

Sequenced: naive CD8+ T cells sorted from blood. The cell subset or site label for this specimen denotes: CD45RA+CCR7+. This receptor chain uses TRBV5-1 and TRBJ2-2; no D gene call is confident. The clonotype originates from a woman aged 25 to 45 in good health. The CDR3 in this case is CASSLVRDTGELFF. The sequenced DNA is TGCGCCAGCAGCTTGGTACGAGACACCGGGGAGCTGTTTTTT.